These T cell receptor beta chains were read from a single sample in a study of technical replicates of blood from several donors. Some clones are missing from TCRdb's copy, which holds only in-frame ones; the method was immunoSEQ multiplex PCR. Among 73,000 or so clones listed, roughly 90% were seen once. Sequencing was done on a sample of T cells isolated from PBMCs. These receptors all stem from a human donor in good health. Each CDR3 is given with its conserved first and last residue. D genes are given only for firm matches.

V	J	D	CDR3	DNA
TRBV2	TRBJ2-1	NA	CASSVTGSPYNEQFF	TGTGCCAGCAGTGTAACGGGGTCGCCCTACAATGAGCAGTTCTTC
TRBV6-1	TRBJ2-7	NA	CASTPFGDEQYF	TGTGCCAGCACCCCTTTCGGGGACGAGCAGTACTTC
TRBV10-2	TRBJ1-1	TRBD1	CASRQGNTEAFF	TGCGCCAGCCGACAGGGGAACACTGAAGCTTTCTTT
TRBV13	TRBJ1-3	NA	CASSLQGIGNTIYF	TGTGCCAGCAGCTTACAGGGGATCGGAAACACCATATATTTT
TRBV5-8	TRBJ2-3	TRBD2	CASSLTGGSTDTQYF	TGTGCCAGCAGCTTGACGGGAGGGAGCACAGATACGCAGTATTTT
TRBV2	TRBJ2-7	TRBD1	CASSGPGTGGMYEQYF	TGTGCCAGCAGTGGACCCGGGACAGGGGGCATGTACGAGCAGTACTTC
TRBV14	TRBJ2-2	TRBD2	CASSQGLSGRGGHTGELFF	TGTGCCAGCAGCCAAGGTCTTTCCGGGCGGGGGGGCCACACCGGGGAGCTGTTTTTT
TRBV30	TRBJ1-1	NA	CAWSVLTNTPKQGDGCVNTEAFF	TGTGCCTGGAGTGTACTGACCAACACTCCAAAACAGGGAGACGGCTGCGTGAACACTGAAGCTTTCTTT
TRBV5-5	TRBJ2-3	TRBD2	CASSNPGTSATDTQYF	TGTGCCAGCAGTAACCCCGGGACTAGCGCCACAGATACGCAGTATTTT
TRBV5-5	TRBJ1-1	NA	CASSIPGGVTEAFF	TGTGCCAGCAGCATACCGGGGGGAGTCACTGAAGCTTTCTTT
TRBV2	TRBJ2-7	NA	CASSEYNGIEQYF	TGTGCCAGCAGTGAATATAACGGGATTGAGCAGTACTTC
TRBV7-3	TRBJ2-7	NA	CASSSRGGEQYF	TGTGCCAGCAGCTCAAGGGGAGGCGAGCAGTACTTC
TRBV19	TRBJ2-6	TRBD1	CASSMRPRDSDDSGANVLTF	TGTGCCAGTAGTATGCGCCCCCGGGACAGCGACGATTCTGGGGCCAACGTCCTGACTTTC
TRBV14	TRBJ2-7	NA	CASSPTRFEQYF	TGTGCCAGCAGTCCGACTAGATTCGAGCAGTACTTC
TRBV4-2	TRBJ2-1	TRBD2	CASSDSGVHNEQFF	TGTGCCAGCAGCGATAGCGGGGTGCACAATGAGCAGTTCTTC
TRBV19	TRBJ1-1	TRBD1	CASSTYRDSLTEAFF	TGTGCCAGTAGTACATACCGGGACAGCCTCACTGAAGCTTTCTTT
TRBV5-1	TRBJ2-3	TRBD1	CASSTDPTGSATDTQYF	TGCGCCAGCAGCACCGATCCGACAGGGTCGGCCACAGATACGCAGTATTTT
TRBV6-5	TRBJ2-3	TRBD2	CASSSLAAMNTDTQYF	TGTGCCAGCAGTTCCCTAGCGGCCATGAACACAGATACGCAGTATTTT
TRBV7-8	TRBJ2-7	NA	CASSLTRGAGRYEQYF	TGTGCCAGCAGCCTGACCAGGGGGGCCGGGCGTTACGAGCAGTACTTC
TRBV7-8	TRBJ1-2	TRBD1	CASSITTGTAYGYTF	TGTGCCAGCAGTATAACAACCGGGACAGCCTATGGCTACACCTTC
TRBV5-1	TRBJ2-7	TRBD2	CASSLQGLAGDEQYF	TGCGCCAGCAGCTTGCAGGGACTAGCGGGGGACGAGCAGTACTTC
TRBV5-1	TRBJ2-1	NA	CASNLGPSYNEQFF	TGCGCCAGCAACTTGGGGCCGTCCTACAATGAGCAGTTCTTC
TRBV10-3	TRBJ2-3	TRBD2	CAIRPAGGSTDTQYF	TGTGCCATCAGGCCAGCGGGGGGGTCCACAGATACGCAGTATTTT
TRBV5-1	TRBJ1-4	NA	CASSLEKRTTNEKLFF	TGCGCCAGCAGCTTGGAGAAGCGAACAACTAATGAAAAACTGTTTTTT
TRBV5-5	TRBJ1-1	NA	CASSLVSGNTEAFF	TGTGCCAGCAGCTTGGTATCGGGGAACACTGAAGCTTTCTTT
TRBV5-4	TRBJ2-1	TRBD2	CASSPSPLGGDYKFF	TGTGCCAGCAGCCCTTCGCCCTTGGGGGGGGACTACAAGTTCTTC
TRBV11-2	TRBJ2-5	NA	CASSFGETQYF	TGTGCCAGCAGCTTCGGGGAGACCCAGTACTTC
TRBV7-9	TRBJ1-5	NA	CASSFDNRGDQPQHF	TGTGCCAGCAGCTTCGACAACCGGGGGGATCAGCCCCAGCATTTT
TRBV7-9	TRBJ1-2	NA	CASSWGVGDDYGYTF	TGTGCCAGCAGCTGGGGTGTAGGGGATGACTATGGCTACACCTTC
TRBV6-5	TRBJ1-5	TRBD1	CASRIDRGEDQPQHF	TGTGCCAGCAGAATCGACAGGGGAGAGGATCAGCCCCAGCATTTT
TRBV19	TRBJ1-2	NA	CASSEASWYGYTF	TGTGCCAGTAGTGAGGCTTCTTGGTATGGCTACACCTTC
TRBV11-1	TRBJ2-6	NA	CASSDRTGANVLTF	TGTGCCAGCAGTGACAGAACTGGGGCCAACGTCCTGACTTTC
TRBV10-1	TRBJ1-2	NA	CASSGTREEDYGYTF	TGCGCCAGCAGTGGGACTCGGGAAGAGGACTATGGCTACACCTTC
TRBV28	TRBJ2-5	TRBD2	CASKVTVLAGVEETQYF	TGTGCCAGCAAGGTTACAGTCCTAGCGGGAGTTGAAGAGACCCAGTACTTC
TRBV11-2	TRBJ2-7	NA	CASSLVRLEQYF	TGTGCCAGCAGCTTAGTGCGTCTGGAGCAGTACTTC